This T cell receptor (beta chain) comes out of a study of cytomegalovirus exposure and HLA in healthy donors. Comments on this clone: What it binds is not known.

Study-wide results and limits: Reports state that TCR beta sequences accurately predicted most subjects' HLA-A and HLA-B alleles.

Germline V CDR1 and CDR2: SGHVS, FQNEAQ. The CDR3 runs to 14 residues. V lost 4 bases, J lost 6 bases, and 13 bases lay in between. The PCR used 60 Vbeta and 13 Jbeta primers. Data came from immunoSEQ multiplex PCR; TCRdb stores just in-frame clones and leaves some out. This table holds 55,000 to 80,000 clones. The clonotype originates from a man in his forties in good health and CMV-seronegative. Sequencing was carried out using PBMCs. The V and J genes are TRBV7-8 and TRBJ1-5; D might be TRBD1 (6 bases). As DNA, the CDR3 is TGTGCCAGCAGCTCCGCCCCAGGGGTTCAGCCCCAGCATTTT. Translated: CASSSAPGVQPQHF.